Presented here are 13 T cell receptor beta chains from one specimen sequenced in a study of stem cell transplantation in POMP-related autoinflammatory disease. This table comes from immunoSEQ multiplex PCR, and its TCRdb copy is limited to in-frame clones, with some not included. The sample carries tens of thousands of clones, approximately 91% recorded once. Sequencing used CD4+ T cells from PBMCs, obtained after stem cell transplantation. These receptors all come from a human patient with POMP-related autoinflammation and immune dysregulation (PRAID). Some T cells may trace back to the graft donor.

Points on this clone: Different DNA sequences within this sample yield the same CDR3. This chain uses TRBV20-1 with TRBJ2-7; D is unresolved. The CDR3 is 10 amino acids. The V end was cut by 0 bases, the J end by 4 bases, with 1 base between. Per germline, CDR1 DFQATT and CDR2 SNEGSKA (reference sequence). The CDR3 DNA reads as TGCAGTGCTAGAGAATACGAGCAGTACTTC. Residues: CSAREYEQYF.

The J gene is TRBJ1-1, the V gene TRBV14, with D uncertain. This CDR3 is 12 amino acids long. In germline, CDR1 is SGHDN, CDR2 FVKESK. Trimming pared 4 bases from V and 5 bases from J, leaving 8 bases between. CDR3 bases: TGTGCCAGCAGCCTCGTAGCGACTGAAGCTTTCTTT. It codes for CASSLVATEAFF.

CDR3 protein: CASSFTENTEAFF. The CDR3 nucleotides read TGCGCCAGCAGCTTCACCGAGAACACTGAAGCTTTCTTT. The chain uses TRBV5-1 and TRBJ1-1; D uncertain. CDR1 and CDR2 from the germline V gene are SGHRS and YFSETQ. The CDR3 is 13 residues long. V shed 2 bases and J shed 1 base, with 6 bases lying between them.

This rearrangement joins TRBV7-6 to TRBJ2-1; TRBD2 matches 9 bases. The germline CDR1 and CDR2 sequences are SGHVS and FNYEAQ. With V trimmed by 0 bases and J by 6 bases, 9 bases remained unmatched. The length of the CDR3 is 17 residues. The DNA for the CDR3 is TGTGCCAGCAGCTTAGCGAAGGCCCTAGCGGGACTCAATGAGCAGTTCTTC. Protein: CASSLAKALAGLNEQFF.

The chain couples TRBV19 to TRBJ1-6, with no clear D. Deletions cut 3 bases from V and 7 bases from J, with 13 bases between. The CDR3 loop spans 15 amino acids. The germline gives CDR1 LNHDA, CDR2 SQIVND (reference sequence). The CDR3 protein is CASSIGQPSNSPLHF. CDR3 nucleotides: TGTGCCAGTAGTATTGGCCAGCCTTCGAATTCACCCCTCCACTTT.

This clone occurred once. The chain employs TRBV18 and TRBJ1-4, with 9 bases that match TRBD1. From germline, CDR1 is KGHSH and CDR2 LQKENI. This CDR3 is 16 amino acids long. Trimming at V came to 2 bases and at J to 10 bases, leaving 11 bases not matched to a gene. CDR3 region: CASSPKGQGQEGKLFF. CDR3 nucleotide sequence: TGTGCCAGCTCACCAAAGGGACAGGGCCAAGAGGGAAAACTGTTTTTT.

The chain combines TRBV6-5 with TRBJ2-2; D is perhaps TRBD1 (5 bases). The V end was cut by 0 bases, the J end by 7 bases, with 12 bases between. This CDR3 contains 15 residues. The germline gives CDR1 MNHEY, CDR2 SVGAGI. The CDR3 sequence: CASSYSQGYGGELFF. The CDR3 DNA follows: TGTGCCAGCAGTTACTCCCAGGGATACGGCGGGGAGCTGTTTTTT.

V and J are TRBV5-5 and TRBJ1-2; D is possibly TRBD1 (5 bases). There are 13 residues in the CDR3. Trimming took 4 bases from V and 3 from J, leaving 10 bases between them. Looked up from germline, CDR1 is SGHKS and CDR2 is YYEKEE (reference sequence). CDR3 region: CASSADTYYGYTF. The CDR3 coding sequence is TGTGCCAGCAGCGCGGACACATACTATGGCTACACCTTC.

The chain combines TRBV2 with TRBJ1-1; D is unclear. The CDR3 is 14 residues long. Trimming took off 0 bases at V and 5 bases at J, with 10 bases between the two ends. CDR1 is SNHLY, CDR2 FYNNEI, per germline. The CDR3 coding sequence is TGTGCCAGCAGTGAAGCGCCAGGAGGGACTGAAGCTTTCTTT. This encodes CASSEAPGGTEAFF. Combining the CDR3 with reference TRBV2 and TRBJ1-1 gives the whole variable domain EPEVTQTPSHQVTQMGQEVILRCVPISNHLYFYWYRQILGQKVEFLVSFYNNEISEKSEIFDDQFSVERPDGSNFTLKIRSTKLEDSAMYFCASSEAPGGTEAFFGQGTRLTVV.

V usage is TRBV28 and J usage is TRBJ1-5; 9 bases map to TRBD1. This CDR3 spans 15 amino acids. Looked up from germline, CDR1 is MDHEN and CDR2 is SYDVKM. V shed 6 bases, J shed 1 base, and the junction held 4 bases outside the gene matches. As DNA, the CDR3 is TGTGCCAGCAGGGGAGGGACAGGGAGCAATCAGCCCCAGCATTTT. Its protein is CASRGGTGSNQPQHF.

This sequence joins TRBV2 and TRBJ2-3, with D maybe TRBD2 (7 bases). The CDR3 consists of 14 residues. Germline CDR1 reads SNHLY; CDR2 reads FYNNEI. V lost 3 bases to trimming and J lost 4 bases, with 11 bases between them. This CDR3 reads CASSDGGASDTQYF. Here the CDR3 DNA reads TGTGCCAGCAGTGATGGGGGGGCCTCAGATACGCAGTATTTT.

The chain employs TRBV7-6 and TRBJ2-1; TRBD2 agrees at 13 bases. The CDR3 totals 15 residues. Trimming removed 7 bases from V and 7 bases from J; junction bases left unmatched: 7. Looked up from germline, CDR1 is SGHVS and CDR2 is FNYEAQ. The CDR3 loop reads CASTKLAGGGNEQFF. The DNA for the CDR3 is TGTGCCAGCACCAAACTAGCGGGAGGGGGGAATGAGCAGTTCTTC.

The genes are TRBV9 and TRBJ2-3, with a tentative D call TRBD1 (6 bases). CDR1 is SGDLS, CDR2 YYNGEE, per germline. The CDR3 extends over 13 amino acids. Trimming left V 3 bases short and J 1 base short, with 6 bases between. As DNA, the CDR3 is TGTGCCAGCAGCGCAGGGGGCACAGATACGCAGTATTTT. Translated: CASSAGGTDTQYF.